At least ten counts were recorded for the clone carrying this TCR beta chain. Looked up from germline, CDR1 is LNHNV and CDR2 is YYDKDF (reference sequence). The CDR3 length is 12 residues. Trimming removed 7 bases at V and 9 bases at J, with 13 bases between. This entry is derived from a study of T-cell reconstitution after alpha-beta-depleted transplantation in children. Preparing the TCRbeta library involved the use of unique molecular identifiers. TCRdb fed the PCR reads into MiXCR, producing one record per CDR3 protein. The repertoire holds about 610,000 distinct CDR3 sequences, with over 9.5% as singletons.

The chain uses TRBV15 and TRBJ2-1, with D maybe TRBD2 (6 bases). The clonotype was recovered from a human donor who donated a stem cell graft to a child with acute myeloid leukemia. Sequencing used PBMCs from the stem cell graft donor, obtained from the stem cell graft. CDR3 nucleotides: TGTGCCACCAACGCGGGAAAAGTTGAGCAGTTCTTC. It codes for CATNAGKVEQFF.